This TCR beta chain was retrieved from a study of blood T cell repertoires in COVID-19. The wider study: Acute and convalescent COVID-19 samples came from the United States, Italy and Spain. Sources were T cells, B-cell-depleted T cells, or PBMCs; the material itself was cDNA or gDNA.

The CDR3 is made up of 14 amino acids. The germline gives CDR1 SGHRS, CDR2 YFSETQ. J was trimmed by 5 bases and V by 7 bases; bases with no gene match: 5. This clone was seen a single time. As handled by the study authors: Researchers report that nucleated cell counts were estimated from reference gene primer amplification. Sequencing used immunoSEQ multiplex PCR; TCRdb keeps in-frame clones, though not all of them. V, J and clone size were drawn from that table, and D and trimming were deduced from the DNA. The data hold around 100,000 clones, with 90% observed a single time. The sequenced sample was peripheral blood. The chain is built from TRBV5-1 and TRBJ1-6, with TRBD1 matching over 8 bases. The receptor was derived from a man aged 50-59 years with acute or convalescent COVID-19. The CDR3 sequence is CASHRGEDNSPLHF. The CDR3 region has the DNA TGCGCCAGCCACAGGGGGGAGGATAATTCACCCCTCCACTTT.